Below are 16 T cell receptor beta chains sequenced from a single sample in a study of T-cell memory formation after mild COVID-19. TCRdb analysed the 5' RACE reads with MiXCR anew, one entry per CDR3 protein. The sample has fewer than 200,000 distinct CDR3 sequences, roughly 20% seen once. Sequencing was done on a sample of PBMCs or a T cell subset sorted from them (not recorded which). These receptors were taken from a man aged 18 to 30 who had mild COVID-19 (a few samples of this study predate the infection). Cell type and time point are not known.

The chain combines TRBV7-6 with TRBJ2-3; D is possibly TRBD1 or TRBD2 (6 bases each). Between the trimmed V and J ends, which lost 2 bases and 0 bases, there was a span of 9 bases. The CDR3 covers 15 residues. Germline CDR1 and CDR2: SGHVS and FNYEAQ. The CDR3 region is CASSLRGASTDTQYF. Here the CDR3 DNA reads TGTGCCAGCAGCTTAAGGGGGGCTAGCACAGATACGCAGTATTTT.

This clonotype has a single count. The chain joins TRBV18 to TRBJ2-3; no clear D. CDR3 length: 16 amino acids. CDR1 is KGHSH and CDR2 is LQKENI in the germline V gene. The V end lost 0 bases, the J end lost 2 bases, and 12 bases lay between the germline ends. The CDR3 loop is CASSPPVAKLTDTQYF. CDR3 DNA: TGTGCCAGCTCACCACCGGTTGCGAAGCTCACAGATACGCAGTATTTT.

The chain joins TRBV7-3 to TRBJ2-3; weak D call: TRBD2 (5 bases). The CDR3 sequence is 15 residues long. Trimming cost V 2 bases and J 1 base, with 10 bases left between them. The germline V gene encodes CDR1 SGHTA and CDR2 FQGTGA. In DNA, the CDR3 is TGTGCCAGCAGCTTAGGGCTAGCCCGCACAGATACGCAGTATTTT. Translating gives CASSLGLARTDTQYF.

This clonotype was counted many times. CDR3 nucleotides: TGCGCCAGCAGCTTTGGAACTGGACAGGGCGACGAGCAGTACTTC. It codes for CASSFGTGQGDEQYF. This chain links TRBV5-1 with TRBJ2-7; 8 bases are shared with TRBD1. V shed 2 bases, J shed 5 bases, and the junction held 9 bases outside the gene matches. Germline CDR1 SGHRS, CDR2 YFSETQ. The CDR3 totals 15 residues.

This clonotype was seen a handful of times. The gene calls are TRBV10-2 and TRBJ2-1; D call uncertain. The CDR3 covers 12 residues. The ends were cut back, 10 bases at V and 9 bases at J, with 16 bases in the middle. CDR1 is WSHSY and CDR2 is SAAADI in the germline V gene. This CDR3 is CATGPTGGEQFF. The CDR3 region has the DNA TGCGCCACCGGGCCCACGGGTGGTGAGCAGTTCTTC.

This clonotype came up many times. The genes are TRBV20-1 and TRBJ1-2; 7 nucleotides align to TRBD1. The V gene's germline CDR1 is DFQATT and CDR2 SNEGSKA (reference sequence). The CDR3 consists of 14 residues. Germline trimming cut 0 bases from V and 4 bases from J; bases unmatched to any gene: 5. The CDR3 loop reads CSARDTAGGYGYTF. The DNA for the CDR3 is TGCAGTGCTAGAGATACCGCAGGGGGCTATGGCTACACCTTC.

This clonotype has just a few counts. CDR3 residues: CASSTQTYGYTF. CDR3 nucleotides: TGTGCCAGCAGTACACAAACATATGGCTACACCTTC. The V gene is TRBV6-5, the J gene TRBJ1-2; D gene unclear. The V and J ends lost 5 bases and 5 bases respectively, with 9 bases between them. CDR1 is MNHEY and CDR2 is SVGAGI in the germline V gene. The CDR3 has 12 amino acids.

The chain has TRBV4-2 and TRBJ2-1, with D perhaps matching TRBD2 (7 bases). Germline CDR1 reads LGHNA; CDR2 reads YNFKEQ. Trimming pared 0 bases from V and 3 bases from J, leaving 21 bases between. The CDR3 contains 19 residues. CDR3 nucleotide sequence: TGTGCCAGCAGCCAAGAGGATACGGGGGGCGGAACGATCTACAATGAGCAGTTCTTC. Amino acid sequence: CASSQEDTGGGTIYNEQFF.

The V call is TRBV11-2, the J call TRBJ1-1; D gene unclear. CDR1 is SGHAT, CDR2 FQNNGV, per germline. This CDR3 is built from 13 residues. V gave up 1 base and J gave up 6 bases, with 9 bases separating them. The CDR3: CASSLVLAAEAFF. The CDR3, as DNA: TGTGCCAGCAGCTTAGTTTTGGCCGCTGAAGCTTTCTTT. Filled out from reference TRBV11-2 and TRBJ1-1, the complete variable domain reads EAGVAQSPRYKIIEKRQSVAFWCNPISGHATLYWYQQILGQGPKLLIQFQNNGVVDDSQLPKDRFSAERLKGVDSTLKIQPAKLEDSAVYLCASSLVLAAEAFFGQGTRLTVV.

This clonotype occurred a few times. V is TRBV6-5 and J is TRBJ1-4; D call uncertain. Deletions cut 5 bases from V and 8 bases from J, with 12 bases between. Looked up from germline, CDR1 is MNHEY and CDR2 is SVGAGI. This CDR3 spans 13 amino acids. CDR3: CASSGIGREKLFF. As DNA, the CDR3 is TGTGCCAGCAGTGGTATAGGGCGGGAAAAACTGTTTTTT.

Note on this clonotype: An end of the junction differs from the germline gene, which may be a read error. The V and J genes are TRBV30 and TRBJ1-1; 7 nucleotides match TRBD1. This CDR3 has 11 residues. Looked up from germline, CDR1 is GTSNPN and CDR2 is SVGIG (reference sequence). CDR3 in amino acids: CAWSAGTARRF. CDR3 in DNA: TGTGCCTGGAGTGCAGGGACAGCCCGGAGGTTT.

This chain links TRBV14 with TRBJ2-2; a possible D gene is TRBD2 (6 bases). Germline lookup yields CDR1 SGHDN and CDR2 FVKESK. The CDR3 loop spans 16 amino acids. Between the trimmed V and J ends, which lost 4 bases and 5 bases, there was a span of 17 bases. CDR3: CASSPRPRGRTGELFF. The CDR3 DNA sequence: TGTGCCAGCAGCCCCCGCCCGCGGGGAAGGACCGGGGAGCTGTTTTTT.

The gene calls are TRBV9 and TRBJ1-3, with D hard to call. The germline V gene has CDR1 SGDLS and CDR2 YYNGEE. V lost 2 bases, J lost 9 bases, and 12 bases lay in between. The CDR3 sequence is 13 residues long. The CDR3: CASSVSTPGTIYF. The CDR3 region has the DNA TGTGCCAGCAGCGTCTCGACACCGGGCACCATATATTTT.

This chain uses TRBV4-2 with TRBJ1-1; D remains ambiguous. The CDR3 sequence is 12 residues long. Between the trimmed V and J ends, which lost 2 bases and 6 bases, there was a span of 7 bases. Germline V gene sequence: CDR1 LGHNA, CDR2 YNFKEQ. As DNA, the CDR3 is TGTGCCAGCAGCCAATTGTTGGCTGAAGCTTTCTTT. As protein: CASSQLLAEAFF.

This clonotype was seen at least ten times. This chain links TRBV4-3 with TRBJ2-7, with a weak D call TRBD1 (6 bases). The ends were cut back, 1 base at V and 8 bases at J, with 18 bases in the middle. The germline gives CDR1 LGHNA, CDR2 YSLEER. The CDR3 runs to 15 residues. CDR3 DNA: TGCGCCAGCAGCCAAGCTCCGCAAACAGGGTCCCAGCAGTACTTC. Its translation: CASSQAPQTGSQQYF.

The table lists this clonotype with a few counts. V and J are TRBV7-2 and TRBJ1-6, with 10 bases that match TRBD1. Germline CDR1 and CDR2: SGHTA and FQGNSA. The length of the CDR3 is 15 residues. J was trimmed by 11 bases and V by 6 bases; bases with no gene match: 10. The CDR3, as DNA: TGTGCCAGCAGGACTATCCGGGACAGGGGTACACCCCTCCACTTT. It specifies CASRTIRDRGTPLHF.